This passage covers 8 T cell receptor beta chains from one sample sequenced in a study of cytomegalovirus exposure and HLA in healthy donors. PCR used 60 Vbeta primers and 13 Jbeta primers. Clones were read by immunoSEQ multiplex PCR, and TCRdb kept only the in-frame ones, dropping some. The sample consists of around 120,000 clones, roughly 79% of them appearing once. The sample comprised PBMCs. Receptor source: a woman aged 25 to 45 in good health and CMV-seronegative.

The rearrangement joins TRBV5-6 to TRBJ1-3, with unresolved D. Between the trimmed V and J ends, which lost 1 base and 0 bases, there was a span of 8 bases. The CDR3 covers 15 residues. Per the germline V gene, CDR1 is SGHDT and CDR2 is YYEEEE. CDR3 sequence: CASSLWAGSGNTIYF. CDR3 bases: TGTGCCAGCAGCTTGTGGGCAGGCTCTGGAAACACCATATATTTT.

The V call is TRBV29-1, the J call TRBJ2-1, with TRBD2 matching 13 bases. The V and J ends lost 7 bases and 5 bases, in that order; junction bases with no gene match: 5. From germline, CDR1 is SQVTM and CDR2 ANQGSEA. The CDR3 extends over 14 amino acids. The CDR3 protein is CSGHGLAGDNEQFF. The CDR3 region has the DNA TGCAGCGGCCATGGACTAGCGGGAGACAATGAGCAGTTCTTC.

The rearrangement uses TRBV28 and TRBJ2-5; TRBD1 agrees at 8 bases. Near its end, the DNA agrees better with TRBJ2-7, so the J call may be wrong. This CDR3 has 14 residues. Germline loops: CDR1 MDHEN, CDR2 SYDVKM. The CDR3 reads CASSMDRENYEQYF. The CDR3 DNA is TGTGCCAGCAGTATGGACAGGGAGAACTACGAGCAGTACTTC.

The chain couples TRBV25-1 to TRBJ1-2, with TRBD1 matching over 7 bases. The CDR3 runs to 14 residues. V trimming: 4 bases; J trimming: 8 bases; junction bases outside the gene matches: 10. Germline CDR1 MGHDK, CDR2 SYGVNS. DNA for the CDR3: TGTGCCAGCAGTGGGGGAACAGGGGTAGGGGGCTACACCTTC. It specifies CASSGGTGVGGYTF.

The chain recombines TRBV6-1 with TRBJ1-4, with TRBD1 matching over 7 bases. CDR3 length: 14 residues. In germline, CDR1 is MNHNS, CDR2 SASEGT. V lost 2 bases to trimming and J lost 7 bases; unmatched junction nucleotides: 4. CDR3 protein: CASSERDRVEKLFF. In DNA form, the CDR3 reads TGTGCCAGCAGTGAAAGAGACAGGGTTGAAAAACTGTTTTTT.

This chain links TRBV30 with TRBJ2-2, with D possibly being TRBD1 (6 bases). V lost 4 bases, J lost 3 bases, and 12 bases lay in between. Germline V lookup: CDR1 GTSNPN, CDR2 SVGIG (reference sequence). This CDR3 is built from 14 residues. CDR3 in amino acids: CAWKGQRDTGELFF. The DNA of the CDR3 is TGTGCCTGGAAAGGACAGAGAGACACCGGGGAGCTGTTTTTT. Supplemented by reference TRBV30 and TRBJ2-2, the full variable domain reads SQTIHQWPATLVQPVGSPLSLECTVEGTSNPNLYWYRQAAGRGLQLLFYSVGIGQISSEVPQNLSASRPQDRQFILSSKKLLLSDSGFYLCAWKGQRDTGELFFGEGSRLTVL.

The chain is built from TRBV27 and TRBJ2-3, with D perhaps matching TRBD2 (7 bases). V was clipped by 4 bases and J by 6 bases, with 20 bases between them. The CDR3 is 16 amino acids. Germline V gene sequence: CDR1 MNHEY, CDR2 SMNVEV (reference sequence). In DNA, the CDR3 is TGTGCCAGCAGTTGGCCAGCGGGACAACAGGGCGATACGCAGTATTTT. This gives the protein CASSWPAGQQGDTQYF.

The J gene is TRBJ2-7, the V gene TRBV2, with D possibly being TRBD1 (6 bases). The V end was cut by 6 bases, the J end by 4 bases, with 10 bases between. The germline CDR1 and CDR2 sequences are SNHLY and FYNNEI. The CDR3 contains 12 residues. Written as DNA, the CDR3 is TGTGCCAGCAGGGACGACAGGTACGAGCAGTACTTC. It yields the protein CASRDDRYEQYF. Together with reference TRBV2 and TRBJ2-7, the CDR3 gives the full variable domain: EPEVTQTPSHQVTQMGQEVILRCVPISNHLYFYWYRQILGQKVEFLVSFYNNEISEKSEIFDDQFSVERPDGSNFTLKIRSTKLEDSAMYFCASRDDRYEQYFGPGTRLTVT.